Presented here are 14 T cell receptor beta chains from one specimen sequenced in a study of T cell repertoires in cytomegalovirus infection. Their recognized antigens are unknown. TCRdb called the reads again in MiXCR, with one record for every CDR3 protein. The sample has approximately 110,000 distinct CDR3 sequences, roughly 41% seen once. Specimen: CD8+ T cells from cultured PBMCs, collected from culture after CMV antigen stimulation. These receptors came from a human donor in good health (CMV status not recorded). Some clones in this sample may be carry-over from other donors' samples.

The V call is TRBV12-3 or TRBV12-4, the J call TRBJ2-1; D may be TRBD1 or TRBD2 (5 bases each). The CDR3 spans 14 residues. Trimming took 3 bases from V and 4 from J, leaving 10 bases between them. The CDR3 here is CASSLWGLYNEQFF. CDR3 DNA sequence: TGTGCCAGCAGTTTGTGGGGGTTATACAATGAGCAGTTCTTC.

The V and J genes are TRBV3-1 and TRBJ2-1; 8 nucleotides agree with TRBD1. There are 16 residues in the CDR3. Germline CDR1 and CDR2: LGHDT and YNNKEL (reference sequence). V shed 3 bases, J shed 6 bases, and the junction held 10 bases outside the gene matches. The DNA of the CDR3 is TGTGCCAGCAGCCATCACCGACAGGGGATGGGCAATGAGCAGTTCTTC. It specifies CASSHHRQGMGNEQFF.

The chain carries TRBV12-3 or TRBV12-4 and TRBJ2-2; D unclear. This CDR3 has 14 residues. Trimming pared 2 bases from V and 1 base from J, leaving 5 bases between. The DNA for the CDR3 is TGTGCCAGCAGTTTACAGGTGAACACCGGGGAGCTGTTTTTT. Encoded protein: CASSLQVNTGELFF.

The chain links TRBV28 to TRBJ2-4; D perhaps matches TRBD1 (5 bases). CDR3 length: 12 amino acids. Germline CDR1 is MDHEN and CDR2 is SYDVKM. V was clipped by 5 bases and J by 7 bases, with 9 bases between them. DNA for the CDR3: TGTGCCAGCAGTCCCAACAGGAACATTCAGTACTTC. Translation: CASSPNRNIQYF.

The J gene is TRBJ1-6, the V gene TRBV2; TRBD1 aligns across 7 bases. J gave up 9 bases and V 7 bases, and 15 bases lay outside the gene matches. Germline V gene sequence: CDR1 SNHLY, CDR2 FYNNEI. This CDR3 comprises 16 residues. This CDR3 reads CASTPGRGQFGSPLHF. In DNA, the CDR3 is TGTGCCAGCACTCCCGGGAGGGGACAGTTTGGTTCACCCCTCCACTTT.

The chain uses TRBV7-4 and TRBJ2-3; 8 nucleotides align to TRBD1. After removal of 7 bases from V and 2 bases from J, the junction contained 8 bases not matched to a gene. Looked up from germline, CDR1 is SGHVT and CDR2 is SQSDAQ. The CDR3 runs to 15 residues. The CDR3 DNA reads TGTGCCAGCACCTATCCGACAGGGGACACAGATACGCAGTATTTT. Its protein product is CASTYPTGDTDTQYF.

The rearrangement links TRBV7-3 to TRBJ2-5, with D perhaps TRBD1 (6 bases). Germline V gives CDR1 SGHTA, CDR2 FQGTGA. The CDR3 loop spans 15 amino acids. Trimming pared 2 bases from V and 3 bases from J, leaving 13 bases between. This CDR3 reads CASSLAIGQKETQYF. In nucleotides, the CDR3 is TGTGCCAGCAGCTTAGCAATCGGACAGAAAGAGACCCAGTACTTC.

A single count supports this clonotype. Its ends do not fully match the called genes, so a read error is possible. The chain has TRBV5-3 and TRBJ1-2, with 8 positions matching TRBD1. TRBV5-3 carries the ORF label, with uncertain function. The CDR3 consists of 15 residues. The CDR3 reads CASSSSGGLTYGYTF. DNA of the CDR3: TGTGCCAGCAGCTCTTCAGGGGGCCTCACCTATGGCTACACCTTC.

This clonotype was seen only a few times. J is TRBJ1-2 and V is TRBV2; D may be TRBD1 (5 bases). Germline CDR1 and CDR2: SNHLY and FYNNEI. V was clipped by 0 bases and J by 7 bases, with 15 bases between them. CDR3 length: 15 amino acids. CDR3 sequence: CASSEARSRAGGYTF. The CDR3 DNA reads as TGTGCCAGCAGTGAAGCGAGGAGCAGGGCAGGTGGCTACACCTTC. Together with reference TRBV2 and TRBJ1-2, the CDR3 gives the full variable domain: EPEVTQTPSHQVTQMGQEVILRCVPISNHLYFYWYRQILGQKVEFLVSFYNNEISEKSEIFDDQFSVERPDGSNFTLKIRSTKLEDSAMYFCASSEARSRAGGYTFGSGTRLTVV.

This clonotype was seen ten or more times. This chain connects TRBV28 to TRBJ2-7, with TRBD2 identical over 11 bases. Germline V lookup: CDR1 MDHEN, CDR2 SYDVKM. This CDR3 comprises 19 residues. The ends lost 5 bases at V and 2 bases at J; junction bases unmatched: 17. The CDR3 coding sequence is TGTGCCAGCAGTCGGATTCTTGGACTAGCGGGCCCTGTCGCCTACGAGCAGTACTTC. Translated: CASSRILGLAGPVAYEQYF.

The rearrangement uses TRBV29-1 and TRBJ1-5; unclear D gene. CDR3 length: 12 residues. V was cut by 2 bases and J by 3 bases, with 5 bases left in between. CDR1 and CDR2 (germline): SQVTM, ANQGSEA. The CDR3 DNA is TGCAGCGTTGAATTTGACAATCAGCCCCAGCATTTT. This codes for CSVEFDNQPQHF.

This clonotype was detected ten times or more. The chain couples TRBV6-1 to TRBJ2-7; D uncertain. V shed 2 bases and J shed 1 base, with 9 bases lying between them. Germline V CDR1 and CDR2: MNHNS, SASEGT. The CDR3 has 14 residues. CDR3 coding DNA: TGTGCCAGCAGTGAACTAGGGCCTTCCTACGAGCAGTACTTC. This codes for CASSELGPSYEQYF.

The rearrangement joins TRBV7-8 to TRBJ2-7, with D hard to call. This CDR3 is 16 amino acids long. The V end was cut by 4 bases, the J end by 0 bases, with 16 bases between. Germline CDR1 is SGHVS and CDR2 is FQNEAQ. CDR3 region: CASSSRGQESSYEQYF. CDR3 sequence (DNA): TGTGCCAGCAGCTCAAGAGGTCAGGAGAGCTCCTACGAGCAGTACTTC. The full variable domain, completed using reference TRBV7-8 and TRBJ2-7, is GAGVSQSPRYKVAKRGQDVALRCDPISGHVSLFWYQQALGQGPEFLTYFQNEAQLDKSGLPSDRFFAERPEGSVSTLKIQRTQQEDSAVYLCASSSRGQESSYEQYFGPGTRLTVT.

The V and J genes are TRBV7-2 and TRBJ2-3; 8 nucleotides line up with TRBD2. The CDR3 length is 15 residues. The germline CDR1 and CDR2 sequences are SGHTA and FQGNSA. With V trimmed by 2 bases and J by 2 bases, 3 bases remained unmatched. DNA for the CDR3: TGTGCCAGCAGCTTAATAGCGGGGAACACAGATACGCAGTATTTT. Translated: CASSLIAGNTDTQYF. The entire variable domain, with the rest obtained from reference TRBV7-2 and TRBJ2-3, is as follows: GAGVSQSPSNKVTEKGKDVELRCDPISGHTALYWYRQSLGQGLEFLIYFQGNSAPDKSGLPSDRFSAERTGGSVSTLTIQRTQQEDSAVYLCASSLIAGNTDTQYFGPGTRLTVL.